This paragraph covers one T cell receptor beta chain sequence. The record originates from a study of cytomegalovirus exposure and HLA in healthy donors. This CDR3 has 16 amino acids. Germline lookup yields CDR1 LNHDA and CDR2 SQIVND (reference sequence). With V trimmed by 5 bases and J by 3 bases, 10 bases remained unmatched. The PCR contained 60 Vbeta and 13 Jbeta primers. Profiled with immunoSEQ multiplex PCR; TCRdb holds only in-frame clones, not every one. This sample has 200,000 to 250,000 clones, with 65% to 85% found just once. Sequenced material: PBMCs. The rearrangement joins TRBV19 to TRBJ1-2; 9 bases map to TRBD1. The TCR comes from a man between 45 and 60 years old in good health and CMV-seronegative. The CDR3 nucleotides read TGTGCCAGTAGTCCGCAACTACAGGGGGCGTACTATGGCTACACCTTC. It specifies CASSPQLQGAYYGYTF.